Listed here is a single T cell receptor (beta chain). The record originates from a study of blood T cell repertoires in COVID-19. The CDR3 is 16 residues long. The V and J ends lost 2 bases and 6 bases respectively, with 17 bases between them. Germline CDR1 and CDR2: LNHDA and SQIVND (reference sequence). Clones were read by immunoSEQ multiplex PCR, and TCRdb kept only the in-frame ones, dropping some. The sample shows some 250,000 clones, roughly 86% of them seen only once. This chain joins TRBV19 and TRBJ1-5; no clear D. This TCR was recovered from a man aged 80 or over with acute or convalescent COVID-19. Sequencing used peripheral blood. In nucleotides, the CDR3 is TGTGCCAGTAGTATACGCAGAACTTCCCGCGGTCAGCCCCAGCATTTT. Protein product: CASSIRRTSRGQPQHF.